This T cell receptor (beta chain) derives from a study of T cell changes during pregnancy in multiple sclerosis. Germline CDR1 reads MNHEY; CDR2 reads SMNVEV (reference sequence). The CDR3 loop spans 15 amino acids. V was pared by 1 base and J by 2 bases, with 8 bases between. Profiled with immunoSEQ multiplex PCR; TCRdb holds only in-frame clones, not every one. This sample yields 65,000 to 95,000 clones, of which about nine tenths are seen a single time; approximately 2% belongs to the top ten. The rearrangement links TRBV27 to TRBJ1-4, with D maybe TRBD1 (6 bases). The sequenced sample was peripheral blood, obtained before pregnancy. This receptor was obtained from a female donor with multiple sclerosis, enrolled in a pregnancy study. As DNA, the CDR3 is TGTGCCAGCAGTTTATTGGGGGCCACTAATGAAAAACTGTTTTTT. Residues: CASSLLGATNEKLFF.